The entry below gives a single T cell receptor (beta chain) sequence along with its context. The entry originates in a study of blood T cell repertoires in COVID-19. Study information: T cells, B-cell-depleted T cells, or PBMCs provided the cDNA or gDNA that served as material.

Germline CDR1 MGHDK, CDR2 SYGVNS. J gave up 4 bases and V 7 bases, and 6 bases lay outside the gene matches. The CDR3 is 15 residues long. Sequencing used immunoSEQ multiplex PCR; TCRdb keeps in-frame clones, though not all of them. The sample yields approximately 310,000 clones, about 85% seen once. The rearrangement uses TRBV25-1 and TRBJ2-3, with 12 bases matching TRBD2. This TCR was recovered from a woman aged 25 to 39 who had been exposed to COVID-19. The specimen was PBMCs or T cells enriched from blood (not recorded which). The CDR3 sequence is CASTSTSGRSDTQYF. The CDR3 nucleotides read TGTGCCAGCACCTCGACTAGCGGGAGATCAGATACGCAGTATTTT. Looking up the rest from reference TRBV25-1 and TRBJ2-3 gives the full variable domain: EADIYQTPRYLVIGTGKKITLECSQTMGHDKMYWYQQDPGMELHLIHYSYGVNSTEKGDLSSESTVSRIRTEHFPLTLESARPSHTSQYLCASTSTSGRSDTQYFGPGTRLTVL.